Presented here are 26 T cell receptor beta chains from one specimen sequenced in a study of post-analysis software for immune sequencing data. Study results and caveats: Among 5 or 6 TRBV segments more frequent in patients than controls were TRBV5-6, TRBV5-1 and TRBV20-1.

Their antigens are not known. cDNA libraries for TCR beta contained unique molecular identifiers. MiXCR was run by TCRdb on the PCR reads, yielding one entry per CDR3 protein. The sample lists about 210,000 distinct CDR3 sequences, 29% occurring once. The specimen was blood. These receptor sequences come from a girl under 18 with multiple sclerosis.

V usage is TRBV21-1 and J usage is TRBJ2-2; TRBD2, the table's D call, lacks a check against the DNA. TRBV21-1 is a pseudogene segment. The CDR3 consists of 18 residues. The DNA for the CDR3 is TGTGCCAGCAGCAAAGGAAGTAGCGGGACGTATGTCACCGGGGAGCTGTTTTTT. Its protein product is CASSKGSSGTYVTGELFF.

The V call is TRBV27, the J call TRBJ2-3, with TRBD2 matching over 8 bases. The V gene end was trimmed by 3 bases and the J gene end by 4 bases; junction bases not matched to a gene: 12. The CDR3 runs to 17 residues. Germline CDR1 MNHEY, CDR2 SMNVEV (reference sequence). CDR3 DNA sequence: TGTGCCAGCAGTTTCGAGGTTTCGGGGGGGAGATCAGATACGCAGTATTTT. Translated: CASSFEVSGGRSDTQYF.

This rearrangement joins TRBV15 to TRBJ2-7; D is possibly TRBD1 or TRBD2 (5 bases each). V was shortened by 5 bases and J by 6 bases, with 20 bases between the two germline ends. The CDR3 loop spans 15 amino acids. Germline V CDR1 and CDR2: LNHNV, YYDKDF (reference sequence). The CDR3 coding sequence is TGTGCCACCAGCCGAGGCGGTTCGGGGCTTGGCGAGCAGTACTTC. It encodes CATSRGGSGLGEQYF.

This clonotype was detected ten times or more. The chain uses TRBV28 and TRBJ2-3, with 13 bases fitting TRBD2. In germline, CDR1 is MDHEN, CDR2 SYDVKM. V lost 10 bases and J lost 2; bases outside the gene matches: 6. The CDR3 covers 15 residues. The CDR3 bases are TGTGCCACTCGAGGGACTAGCGGGGACACAGATACGCAGTATTTT. Translation: CATRGTSGDTDTQYF.

This clonotype showed up many times. The chain links TRBV9 to TRBJ2-1, with 9 bases identical to TRBD2. The germline V gene encodes CDR1 SGDLS and CDR2 YYNGEE. The junction had 15 bases not matched to a gene; V was cut back by 4 bases and J by 7 bases. The CDR3 spans 17 residues. Here the CDR3 DNA reads TGTGCCAGCAGCCTTAGACCCGCGGGGGGGCCTGAGAATGAGCAGTTCTTC. It is translated as CASSLRPAGGPENEQFF.

In this sample, this clonotype turned up a few times. This chain uses TRBV28 with TRBJ2-6; D is unresolved. V shed 5 bases and J shed 1 base, with 6 bases lying between them. CDR1 is MDHEN, CDR2 SYDVKM, per germline. The CDR3 contains 14 residues. The CDR3 spells CASSLISGANVLTF. In DNA form, the CDR3 reads TGTGCCAGCAGTCTTATTTCTGGGGCCAACGTCCTGACTTTC. Full variable domain (missing parts from reference TRBV28 and TRBJ2-6): DVKVTQSSRYLVKRTGEKVFLECVQDMDHENMFWYRQDPGLGLRLIYFSYDVKMKEKGDIPEGYSVSREKKERFSLILESASTNQTSMYLCASSLISGANVLTFGAGSRLTVL.

This clonotype was seen a handful of times. The V call is TRBV29-1, the J call TRBJ1-2, with unresolved D. The ends were cut back, 6 bases at V and 0 bases at J, with 17 bases in the middle. The CDR3 is 15 residues long. The germline gives CDR1 SQVTM, CDR2 ANQGSEA. The CDR3 DNA is TGCAGCGTGAGCCCAATCGGGTTGACTAACTATGGCTACACCTTC. Amino acid sequence: CSVSPIGLTNYGYTF. Variable domain in full (rest from reference TRBV29-1 and TRBJ1-2): SAVISQKPSRDICQRGTSLTIQCQVDSQVTMMFWYRQQPGQSLTLIATANQGSEATYESGFVIDKFPISRPNLTFSTLTVSNMSPEDSSIYLCSVSPIGLTNYGYTFGSGTRLTVV.

This clonotype was detected a few times. The chain has TRBV27 and TRBJ2-7; 8 nucleotides match TRBD1. The V gene's germline CDR1 is MNHEY and CDR2 SMNVEV (reference sequence). With 3 bases clipped from V and 5 bases from J, the junction kept 15 bases outside the gene matches. CDR3 length: 17 residues. This chain's CDR3 is CASSFYPRQGALDEQYF. Here the CDR3 DNA reads TGTGCCAGCAGTTTCTATCCGCGGCAGGGGGCCCTGGACGAGCAGTACTTC.

The chain is built from TRBV5-1 and TRBJ1-1; maybe TRBD1 (6 bases). The CDR3 contains 13 residues. Trimming took off 4 bases at V and 4 bases at J, with 11 bases between the two ends. Germline values: CDR1 SGHRS, CDR2 YFSETQ. The CDR3 DNA reads TGCGCCAGCAGCGAGGACAGAAGCACTGAAGCTTTCTTT. Amino acid sequence: CASSEDRSTEAFF. Variable domain in full (rest from reference TRBV5-1 and TRBJ1-1): KAGVTQTPRYLIKTRGQQVTLSCSPISGHRSVSWYQQTPGQGLQFLFEYFSETQRNKGNFPGRFSGRQFSNSRSEMNVSTLELGDSALYLCASSEDRSTEAFFGQGTRLTVV.

This clonotype was recorded at least ten times. The rearrangement joins TRBV28 to TRBJ2-5; D is uncertain. V lost 3 bases and J 3 bases, leaving 8 bases between the germline ends. Germline CDR1 is MDHEN and CDR2 is SYDVKM. This CDR3 region has 13 residues. The CDR3 sequence: CASSFRYKETQYF. The CDR3, as DNA: TGTGCCAGCAGTTTTAGGTATAAAGAGACCCAGTACTTC.

V is TRBV19 and J is TRBJ2-7; D uncertain. Germline CDR1 and CDR2: LNHDA and SQIVND (reference sequence). The CDR3 is 13 amino acids. Trimming pared 3 bases from V and 1 base from J, leaving 7 bases between. CDR3 in amino acids: CASSIDGSYEQYF. The CDR3 DNA reads TGTGCCAGTAGTATTGACGGTTCCTACGAGCAGTACTTC.

The sample holds many counts of this clonotype. The V call is TRBV28, the J call TRBJ1-1; no clear D. CDR1 is MDHEN, CDR2 SYDVKM, per germline. The CDR3 has 14 amino acids. The V gene lost 2 bases and the J gene lost 1 base, with 8 bases spanning the gap. The CDR3 DNA sequence: TGTGCCAGCAGTTTAGGGCAGGAGAACACTGAAGCTTTCTTT. Protein product: CASSLGQENTEAFF.

Ten or more counts support this clonotype. This CDR3 reads CSATDRQATDTQYF. The CDR3 nucleotides are TGCAGTGCTACAGACAGGCAGGCCACAGATACGCAGTATTTT. The chain carries TRBV20-1 and TRBJ2-3; a possible D gene is TRBD1 (6 bases). V lost 4 bases, J lost 2 bases, and 13 bases lay in between. Germline-derived CDR1 and CDR2 are DFQATT and SNEGSKA (reference sequence). The CDR3 extends over 14 amino acids.

The chain uses TRBV12-3 or TRBV12-4 and TRBJ1-1, with D maybe TRBD1 (5 bases). V was clipped by 8 bases and J by 1 base, with 17 bases between them. There are 15 residues in the CDR3. CDR3 sequence: CASQQAGRRNTEAFF. DNA of the CDR3: TGTGCCAGCCAACAAGCGGGGCGCCGGAACACTGAAGCTTTCTTT.

The genes are TRBV6-1 and TRBJ2-7; possibly TRBD1 or TRBD2 for D (5 bases each). The J call could be wrong; TRBJ2-5 is a better fit for the DNA end. Germline CDR1 is MNHNS and CDR2 is SASEGT. The CDR3 length is 14 residues. The CDR3 DNA reads as TGTGCCAGCAGGGCTCGAGGGGCAAGGGAGACCCAGTACTTC. This codes for CASRARGARETQYF.

This clonotype came up many times. The chain has TRBV6-1 and TRBJ1-1; a possible D gene is TRBD1 (6 bases). The germline V gene encodes CDR1 MNHNS and CDR2 SASEGT. The CDR3 consists of 14 residues. Trimming stripped 6 bases from V and 0 bases from J, with 11 bases between. CDR3 sequence: CASSPRGMNTEAFF. The DNA for the CDR3 is TGTGCCAGCAGCCCCAGGGGTATGAACACTGAAGCTTTCTTT.

V is TRBV4-1 and J is TRBJ2-1; 11 bases agree with TRBD2. Trimming at V came to 0 bases and at J to 13 bases, leaving 5 bases not matched to a gene. CDR1 and CDR2 from the germline V gene are MGHRA and YSYEKL. CDR3 size: 14 residues. CDR3 amino acids: CASSQEPSGGYQFF. CDR3 nucleotide sequence: TGCGCCAGCAGCCAAGAGCCTAGCGGGGGGTATCAGTTCTTC.

This clonotype turned up a few times. The rearrangement links TRBV20-1 to TRBJ2-6, with 9 bases that match TRBD1. The CDR3 is made up of 18 amino acids. Germline loops: CDR1 DFQATT, CDR2 SNEGSKA (reference sequence). V trimming: 2 bases; J trimming: 1 base; junction bases outside the gene matches: 9. The CDR3 is CSARPRGTGTSGANVLTF. The CDR3 DNA reads TGCAGTGCTAGACCACGGGGGACAGGGACTTCTGGGGCCAACGTCCTGACTTTC.

The table lists this clonotype with many counts. The chain has TRBV5-6 and TRBJ1-4; D remains ambiguous. Per the germline V gene, CDR1 is SGHDT and CDR2 is YYEEEE. The CDR3 is 13 amino acids. Trimming cost V 0 bases and J 8 bases, with 8 bases left between them. The CDR3, as DNA: TGTGCCAGCAGCTTGGACGGTGGGGAAAAACTGTTTTTT. It specifies CASSLDGGEKLFF.

This clonotype has only a few counts. V is TRBV10-3 and J is TRBJ2-1, with D perhaps matching TRBD2 (5 bases). Germline V gene sequence: CDR1 ENHRY, CDR2 SYGVKD. There are 18 residues in the CDR3. Trimming took off 2 bases at V and 7 bases at J, with 24 bases between the two ends. Here the CDR3 reads CAISEPLGRASWENEQFF. DNA for the CDR3: TGTGCCATCAGTGAGCCACTAGGCAGAGCTAGCTGGGAGAATGAGCAGTTCTTC.

In its sample, this clonotype was seen many times. The chain employs TRBV15 and TRBJ2-7; a weak D match, TRBD1 (5 bases). Trimming left V 0 bases short and J 5 bases short, with 8 bases between. Germline values: CDR1 LNHNV, CDR2 YYDKDF (reference sequence). The CDR3 loop spans 13 amino acids. CDR3 loop: CATSRDETDEQYF. CDR3 nucleotides: TGTGCCACCAGCAGAGATGAGACAGACGAGCAGTACTTC.

V is TRBV2 and J is TRBJ1-2, with 9 bases fitting TRBD1. Germline CDR1 reads SNHLY; CDR2 reads FYNNEI. Trimming at V came to 6 bases and at J to 2 bases, leaving 7 bases not matched to a gene. This CDR3 has 15 amino acids. In DNA form, the CDR3 reads TGTGCCAGCAGGCCTTACAGGGGGCTGAACTATGGCTACACCTTC. This gives the protein CASRPYRGLNYGYTF.

This clonotype was recorded a few times. This chain connects TRBV6-2 or TRBV6-3 to TRBJ1-1; a weak D match, TRBD1 (5 bases). CDR3 length: 17 amino acids. Germline CDR1 reads MNHEY; CDR2 reads SVGEGT. V was pared by 0 bases and J by 1 base, with 15 bases between. CDR3 amino acids: CASSYSSRGGKNTEAFF. The CDR3 DNA reads as TGTGCCAGCAGTTACTCGAGTAGGGGAGGTAAGAACACTGAAGCTTTCTTT.

The chain employs TRBV20-1 and TRBJ1-2, with D possibly TRBD1 on 5 matching bases. Trimming left V 3 bases short and J 5 bases short, with 19 bases between. This CDR3 is built from 15 residues. CDR1 and CDR2 from the germline V gene are DFQATT and SNEGSKA (reference sequence). As DNA, the CDR3 is TGCAGTGCTAGTTTGGGGCAGGCCGCTCAGTATGGCTACACCTTC. Its translation: CSASLGQAAQYGYTF.

This clonotype came up once. The chain employs TRBV7-2 and TRBJ2-7, with D tentatively TRBD1 or TRBD2 (5 bases each). The V and J ends lost 6 bases and 1 base respectively, with 13 bases between them. Germline V gives CDR1 SGHTA, CDR2 FQGNSA. The CDR3 has 14 residues. The CDR3 DNA reads TGTGCCAGCAGGGACAAACTAGTATCCTACGAGCAGTACTTC. It codes for CASRDKLVSYEQYF.

The CDR3: CASSLAGGPQHF. CDR3 DNA: TGTGCCAGCAGCTTAGCGGGGGGGCCCCAGCATTTT. J is TRBJ1-5 and V is TRBV7-6, with a tentative D call TRBD1 (5 bases). The CDR3 length is 12 residues. Trimming left V 0 bases short and J 9 bases short, with 6 bases between. Germline values: CDR1 SGHVS, CDR2 FNYEAQ.